This TCR beta chain was recovered during a study of T cell changes during pregnancy in multiple sclerosis. Trimming took off 3 bases at V and 0 bases at J, with 9 bases between the two ends. Germline-derived CDR1 and CDR2 are WSHSY and SAAADI. This CDR3 has 15 amino acids. Assay: immunoSEQ multiplex PCR; the TCRdb copy retains only in-frame clones and omits some. The table shows tens of thousands of clones, with around 94% occurring only once. In this sample, this clone turned up once. The TCR was taken from a female donor with multiple sclerosis, enrolled in a pregnancy study. Here the sequenced sample was peripheral blood, taken in the third trimester of pregnancy. This rearrangement joins TRBV10-2 to TRBJ2-1; unclear D gene. CDR3 bases: TGCGCCAGCAGTGACTGGGCGCCCTCCTACAATGAGCAGTTCTTC. Protein sequence: CASSDWAPSYNEQFF.